These 19 T cell receptor beta chains were sequenced from one sample in a study of blood T cell repertoires in COVID-19 (TCRdb year 2020). The method behind the library was the immunoSEQ multiplex PCR assay. TCRdb re-hosts the immuneACCESS table, in-frame sequences only. Its copies lack some clones; in the studies checked, an unresolved V gene accounts for under half of them, and the cause for the rest is not known. This sample has 50,000 or so clones in its table, and 85% to 90% of those were observed once. Jointly, the top ten make up around 4.5% of the sample. Material: peripheral blood. The receptor source for this set is a man aged 35 to 55 with active COVID-19.

The V call is TRBV6-5, the J call TRBJ1-2, with D maybe TRBD1 (5 bases). The V gene lost 5 bases and the J gene lost 3 bases, with 13 bases spanning the gap. The germline V gene encodes CDR1 MNHEY and CDR2 SVGAGI. The CDR3 spans 14 residues. The CDR3 nucleotides read TGTGCCAGCAGTCGGCAGGGCACCCACTATGGCTACACCTTC. Residues: CASSRQGTHYGYTF.

V usage is TRBV2 and J usage is TRBJ1-1; 8 nucleotides match TRBD1. The CDR3 sequence is 15 residues long. In germline, CDR1 is SNHLY, CDR2 FYNNEI. With 2 bases clipped from V and 11 bases from J, the junction kept 13 bases outside the gene matches. The CDR3 region has the DNA TGTGCCAGCAGTGAAATAGGACAGGGACTATTGGGGGCTTTCTTT. This translates into CASSEIGQGLLGAFF.

The chain joins TRBV5-1 to TRBJ2-3; D is unresolved. V was cut by 0 bases and J by 0 bases, with 5 bases left in between. Germline CDR1 SGHRS, CDR2 YFSETQ. This CDR3 is built from 14 residues. For the CDR3, the DNA is TGCGCCAGCAGCTTGGATCGGAGCACAGATACGCAGTATTTT. It translates to CASSLDRSTDTQYF.

CDR3 amino acids: CASSAPGQMNTEAFF. For the CDR3, the DNA is TGTGCCAGCAGCGCCCCGGGACAGATGAACACTGAAGCTTTCTTT. The chain combines TRBV5-8 with TRBJ1-1; 7 nucleotides line up with TRBD1. The germline CDR1 and CDR2 sequences are SGHTS and YDEGEE. CDR3 size: 15 residues. V shed 4 bases and J 0 bases; nucleotides not matched to a gene: 6.

The chain couples TRBV3-1 (or the pseudogene TRBV3-2) to TRBJ1-4, with 10 bases lining up with TRBD1. V was clipped by 3 bases and J by 8 bases; unmatched bases: 6. The germline gives CDR1 LGHDT, CDR2 YNNKEL (reference sequence). CDR3 length equals 15 residues. DNA of the CDR3: TGTGCCAGCAGCCAGCCGGGACAGGGGAAGGAAAAACTGTTTTTT. This translates into CASSQPGQGKEKLFF.

This clone appeared once. The chain joins TRBV3-1 (or the pseudogene TRBV3-2) to TRBJ2-3; unclear D gene. Trimming took off 0 bases at V and 0 bases at J, with 10 bases between the two ends. The germline V gene encodes CDR1 LGHDT and CDR2 YNNKEL (reference sequence). CDR3 length: 16 residues. For the CDR3, the DNA is TGTGCCAGCAGCCAAGATCACTCCTCTAGCACAGATACGCAGTATTTT. Protein sequence: CASSQDHSSSTDTQYF.

The genes are TRBV28 and TRBJ1-3; 7 positions agree with TRBD1. The germline V gene has CDR1 MDHEN and CDR2 SYDVKM. CDR3 length: 16 amino acids. V trimming: 5 bases; J trimming: 3 bases; junction bases outside the gene matches: 10. The CDR3 loop is CASSTPGQRLGNTIYF. The CDR3 DNA sequence: TGTGCCAGCAGTACTCCGGGACAGCGACTTGGAAACACCATATATTTT.

The J gene is TRBJ2-1, the V gene TRBV10-3; D is ambiguous. Germline CDR1 and CDR2: ENHRY and SYGVKD. Between the trimmed V and J ends, which lost 4 bases and 3 bases, there was a span of 7 bases. The CDR3 has 13 amino acids. CDR3: CAISVERYNEQFF. In DNA form, the CDR3 reads TGTGCCATCAGTGTAGAACGCTACAATGAGCAGTTCTTC.

The chain recombines TRBV27 with TRBJ2-3; unclear D gene. V lost 0 bases, J lost 1 base, and 8 bases lay in between. The CDR3 is 15 residues long. Germline V lookup: CDR1 MNHEY, CDR2 SMNVEV (reference sequence). The CDR3 protein is CASSLSSRGTDTQYF. CDR3 coding DNA: TGTGCCAGCAGTTTATCTTCCCGGGGCACAGATACGCAGTATTTT.

V usage is TRBV27 and J usage is TRBJ1-2, with 7 bases that match TRBD1. CDR3 size: 13 residues. Per germline, CDR1 MNHEY and CDR2 SMNVEV (reference sequence). Trimming at V came to 5 bases and at J to 8 bases, leaving 8 bases not matched to a gene. CDR3 nucleotides: TGTGCCAGCAGTCCATGGGACAGACAGGGCTACACCTTC. The encoded protein is CASSPWDRQGYTF.

The chain recombines TRBV24-1 with TRBJ2-6, with 10 positions matching TRBD1. V gave up 3 bases and J gave up 3 bases; unmatched junction bases: 7. Germline V gene sequence: CDR1 KGHDR, CDR2 SFDVKD. This CDR3 is 18 amino acids long. In nucleotides, the CDR3 is TGTGCCACCAGTGATCCTGGACAGGGGGTTTTTGGGGCCAACGTCCTGACTTTC. Translated: CATSDPGQGVFGANVLTF.

The chain has TRBV7-9 and TRBJ2-5; TRBD2 matches at 10 bases. After removal of 7 bases from V and 4 bases from J, the junction contained 12 bases not matched to a gene. Per the germline V gene, CDR1 is SEHNR and CDR2 is FQNEAQ (reference sequence). There are 16 residues in the CDR3. CDR3 in amino acids: CASTQLEREGGETQYF. The CDR3 DNA reads TGTGCCAGCACCCAACTCGAGCGGGAGGGCGGAGAGACCCAGTACTTC.

This sequence joins TRBV7-2 and TRBJ2-1; tentative D call: TRBD2 (6 bases). The V end lost 5 bases, the J end lost 6 bases, and 14 bases lay between the germline ends. Germline CDR1 and CDR2: SGHTA and FQGNSA. The CDR3 contains 14 residues. The CDR3 is CASSRPGLFNEQFF. Written as DNA, the CDR3 is TGTGCCAGCAGCAGACCGGGACTTTTCAATGAGCAGTTCTTC.

The chain recombines TRBV11-3 with TRBJ2-7, with 8 nucleotides matching TRBD1. CDR3 length: 15 residues. The V gene end was trimmed by 5 bases and the J gene end by 2 bases; junction bases not matched to a gene: 8. Germline V gives CDR1 SGHNT, CDR2 YENEEA. The CDR3 coding sequence is TGTGCCAGCAGCGGCCGGGACAGGAAGCCCTACGAGCAGTACTTC. This encodes CASSGRDRKPYEQYF. The variable domain in full, with the rest retrieved from reference TRBV11-3 and TRBJ2-7, is EAGVVQSPRYKIIEKKQPVAFWCNPISGHNTLYWYLQNLGQGPELLIRYENEEAVDDSQLPKDRFSAERLKGVDSTLKIQPAELGDSAVYLCASSGRDRKPYEQYFGPGTRLTVT.

V is TRBV28 and J is TRBJ2-5; possible D gene TRBD1, 5 bases. The V end lost 7 bases, the J end lost 0 bases, and 9 bases lay between the germline ends. The CDR3 runs 13 residues. In germline, CDR1 is MDHEN, CDR2 SYDVKM. The CDR3 coding sequence is TGTGCCAGCATCCAGGGCAACCAAGAGACCCAGTACTTC. It yields the protein CASIQGNQETQYF.

The chain recombines TRBV6-5 with TRBJ1-1; 8 positions agree with TRBD1. CDR3 size: 14 residues. In germline, CDR1 is MNHEY, CDR2 SVGAGI. V lost 7 bases to trimming and J lost 4 bases; unmatched junction nucleotides: 8. The CDR3 reads CASISRGQGTEAFF. In nucleotides, the CDR3 is TGTGCCAGCATTTCCAGGGGGCAGGGCACTGAAGCTTTCTTT.

This sequence joins TRBV7-3 and TRBJ1-1; no clear D gene. CDR1 and CDR2 from the germline V gene are SGHTA and FQGTGA. V lost 2 bases and J 4 bases, leaving 8 bases between the germline ends. This CDR3 comprises 13 residues. In DNA form, the CDR3 reads TGTGCCAGCAGCTTAGCCCCCGGCACTGAAGCTTTCTTT. Its protein product is CASSLAPGTEAFF.

This chain joins TRBV10-3 and TRBJ2-1; the match to TRBD2 covers 15 bases. V was clipped by 0 bases and J by 6 bases; unmatched bases: 12. This CDR3 region has 20 residues. CDR1 ENHRY and CDR2 SYGVKD come from the germline V gene. The CDR3 loop reads CAISESVGTSGRKGGNEQFF. CDR3 coding DNA: TGTGCCATCAGTGAGTCGGTTGGGACTAGCGGGAGGAAAGGTGGCAATGAGCAGTTCTTC.

The rearrangement uses TRBV7-8 and TRBJ2-3, with 9 bases aligning to TRBD1. The CDR3 has 19 amino acids. With V trimmed by 5 bases and J by 2 bases, 17 bases remained unmatched. The germline V gene encodes CDR1 SGHVS and CDR2 FQNEAQ. The CDR3 reads CASSPRPGQGRSSTDTQYF. CDR3 nucleotides: TGTGCCAGCAGCCCCCGTCCGGGACAGGGACGCTCTTCCACAGATACGCAGTATTTT.